This entry lists 26 T cell receptor beta chains sequenced from one sample in a study of CD8+ T cells in alopecia areata. After isolation, RNA underwent reverse transcription to generate cDNA as the sequencing template. Method: immunoSEQ multiplex PCR; TCRdb's copy keeps in-frame clones and lacks some. The profile shows about 140,000 clones, roughly half of them singletons. The sequencing here drew on CD4+ T cells sorted from blood, taken at week 0. All receptors derive from a human donor with alopecia areata.

The chain is built from TRBV6-5 and TRBJ2-1; either TRBD1 or TRBD2 may supply D (5 bases each). V was pared by 4 bases and J by 12 bases, with 19 bases between. CDR3 length equals 14 residues. Germline V gene lookup returns CDR1 MNHEY and CDR2 SVGAGI. CDR3 sequence reads: CASSFSRAARGQFF. The CDR3 coding sequence is TGTGCCAGCAGTTTTAGCCGAGCGGCGAGGGGGCAGTTCTTC.

The chain employs TRBV11-2 and TRBJ1-5; no firm D call. The CDR3 contains 14 residues. V lost 4 bases, J lost 9 bases, and 16 bases lay in between. CDR1 SGHAT and CDR2 FQNNGV come from the germline V gene. As DNA, the CDR3 is TGTGCCAGCAGCTATAACCCCACAAACCTGCCCCAGCATTTT. Its protein is CASSYNPTNLPQHF.

This chain joins TRBV7-4 and TRBJ2-4, with D unclear. The CDR3 spans 17 residues. CDR1 and CDR2 (germline): SGHVT, SQSDAQ. V was clipped by 5 bases and J by 2 bases, with 19 bases between them. The CDR3 protein is CASSLPGSKLTKNIQYF. CDR3 DNA sequence: TGTGCCAGCAGCCTCCCCGGGTCAAAGCTGACCAAAAACATTCAGTACTTC.

The chain joins TRBV29-1 to TRBJ2-1; D possibly uses TRBD1 or TRBD2 (5 bases each). Germline-derived CDR1 and CDR2 are SQVTM and ANQGSEA. CDR3 length equals 13 residues. Deletions cut 7 bases from V and 9 bases from J, with 19 bases between. Here the CDR3 reads CSARGRAEGEQFF. DNA for the CDR3: TGCAGCGCGAGGGGCAGGGCGGAAGGTGAGCAGTTCTTC.

The rearrangement uses TRBV28 and TRBJ2-5; maybe TRBD2 (6 bases). The V end lost 7 bases, the J end lost 5 bases, and 17 bases lay between the germline ends. The CDR3 has 14 amino acids. Germline CDR1 and CDR2: MDHEN and SYDVKM. The CDR3 is CASIGGTIGETQYF. In nucleotides, the CDR3 is TGTGCCAGCATTGGCGGGACCATAGGGGAGACCCAGTACTTC. The variable domain in full, with the rest retrieved from reference TRBV28 and TRBJ2-5, is DVKVTQSSRYLVKRTGEKVFLECVQDMDHENMFWYRQDPGLGLRLIYFSYDVKMKEKGDIPEGYSVSREKKERFSLILESASTNQTSMYLCASIGGTIGETQYFGPGTRLLVL.

The genes are TRBV2 and TRBJ2-7, with D hard to call. Per germline, CDR1 SNHLY and CDR2 FYNNEI. V lost 8 bases, J lost 2 bases, and 19 bases lay in between. The length of the CDR3 is 15 residues. CDR3 amino acids: CASVELVDAPYEQYF. Here the CDR3 DNA reads TGTGCCAGCGTGGAGCTAGTCGATGCCCCCTACGAGCAGTACTTC.

This clone was counted only a few times. The CDR3 spells CASSQDVAGVFGYGYTF. DNA of the CDR3: TGCGCCAGCAGCCAAGATGTCGCAGGGGTCTTTGGCTATGGCTACACCTTC. V is TRBV4-3 and J is TRBJ1-2, with D perhaps TRBD1 (6 bases). V was pared by 0 bases and J by 4 bases, with 18 bases between. The CDR3 runs to 17 residues. Germline V gene data show CDR1 as LGHNA and CDR2 as YSLEER.

V usage is TRBV25-1 and J usage is TRBJ1-2; no definite D call. In germline, CDR1 is MGHDK, CDR2 SYGVNS. This CDR3 has 10 residues. V was pared by 10 bases and J by 8 bases, with 11 bases between. DNA for the CDR3: TGTGCCAACGGGGAGTGGGGCTACACCTTC. Its translation is CANGEWGYTF.

This rearrangement joins TRBV4-2 to TRBJ1-4; weak D call: TRBD1 (5 bases). Germline lookup yields CDR1 LGHNA and CDR2 YNFKEQ. The CDR3 is 15 amino acids. The V end was cut by 6 bases, the J end by 2 bases, with 13 bases between. CDR3 DNA sequence: TGTGCCAGCAGTCCAGATGGGGGGACTAATGAAAAACTGTTTTTT. Its translation is CASSPDGGTNEKLFF.

The chain uses TRBV7-2 and TRBJ2-2; 11 nucleotides agree with TRBD2. The CDR3 has 15 amino acids. After removal of 5 bases from V and 7 bases from J, the junction contained 6 bases not matched to a gene. Germline-derived CDR1 and CDR2 are SGHTA and FQGNSA. The CDR3 bases are TGTGCCAGCAGCCTCGGGACTAGCGGTTACGGGGAGCTGTTTTTT. This sequence encodes CASSLGTSGYGELFF.

This clone was picked up a small number of times. This chain links TRBV30 with TRBJ2-6; D may match TRBD1 or TRBD2 (5 bases each). V lost 5 bases, J lost 3 bases, and 8 bases lay in between. Looked up from germline, CDR1 is GTSNPN and CDR2 is SVGIG (reference sequence). The CDR3 runs to 13 residues. The CDR3 sequence is CAWGGIGANVLTF. The CDR3 DNA sequence: TGTGCCTGGGGGGGAATTGGGGCCAACGTCCTGACTTTC.

This clone has more than one count but fewer than ten. This rearrangement joins TRBV7-2 to TRBJ2-7, with D unclear. Looked up from germline, CDR1 is SGHTA and CDR2 is FQGNSA. CDR3 length: 12 amino acids. Trimming cost V 2 bases and J 5 bases, with 7 bases left between them. The CDR3 DNA sequence: TGTGCCAGCAGCTTATCTCGGAACGAGCAGTACTTC. Encoded protein: CASSLSRNEQYF.

Worth noting for this clone: Other DNA sequences from this sample encode an identical CDR3 as well. The V gene is TRBV6-6, the J gene TRBJ2-5; possible D gene TRBD2, 5 bases. Trimming removed 2 bases from V and 5 bases from J, with 9 bases in between. Looked up from germline, CDR1 is MNHNY and CDR2 is SVGAGI (reference sequence). This CDR3 has 13 residues. Here the CDR3 reads CASSYRGRETQYF. The CDR3 nucleotides are TGTGCCAGCAGTTACCGGGGTCGGGAGACCCAGTACTTC.

The chain joins TRBV27 to TRBJ2-4; D gene uncertain. The CDR3 consists of 11 residues. Germline-derived CDR1 and CDR2 are MNHEY and SMNVEV (reference sequence). V shed 7 bases and J shed 1 base, with 2 bases lying between them. The CDR3 DNA reads as TGTGCCAGCACCGCCAAAAACATTCAGTACTTC. It codes for CASTAKNIQYF.

This clone was counted between two and nine times. The rearrangement joins TRBV7-9 to TRBJ1-1, with TRBD1 as a possible D gene (5 bases). This CDR3 is 12 amino acids long. V lost 5 bases and J lost 4, with 8 bases in between. CDR1 and CDR2 from the germline V gene are SEHNR and FQNEAQ (reference sequence). CDR3 coding DNA: TGTGCCAGCAGCCCAGGGTTCACTGAAGCTTTCTTT. Translating gives CASSPGFTEAFF.

The chain's CDR3 is CASSFQVYGYTF. CDR3 nucleotides: TGTGCCAGCAGTTTCCAGGTCTATGGCTACACCTTC. V usage is TRBV28 and J usage is TRBJ1-2; no firm D call. The V gene's germline CDR1 is MDHEN and CDR2 SYDVKM. Trimming took 3 bases from V and 4 from J, leaving 6 bases between them. The CDR3 consists of 12 residues.

The V gene is TRBV7-3, the J gene TRBJ2-5; maybe TRBD2 (7 bases). This CDR3 spans 16 amino acids. Trimming took 4 bases from V and 4 from J, leaving 19 bases between them. CDR1 and CDR2 from the germline V gene are SGHTA and FQGTGA. CDR3 sequence: CASSSSGAQRGETQYF. The CDR3 nucleotides are TGTGCCAGCAGCTCATCAGGGGCCCAGCGGGGAGAGACCCAGTACTTC.

Only a few counts were recorded for this clone. The CDR3 DNA is TGTGCCAGCAGCCAGACACGGGCAGATACGCAGTATTTT. It codes for CASSQTRADTQYF. The rearrangement links TRBV7-2 to TRBJ2-3, with D uncertain. The CDR3 sequence is 13 residues long. Germline V gene data show CDR1 as SGHTA and CDR2 as FQGNSA. Trimming left V 5 bases short and J 4 bases short, with 10 bases between.

This clone was found a few times. The gene calls are TRBV7-2 and TRBJ2-1, with 10 nucleotides matching TRBD2. From germline, CDR1 is SGHTA and CDR2 FQGNSA. J gave up 0 bases and V 5 bases, and 1 base lay outside the gene matches. This CDR3 is 15 amino acids long. The CDR3 region is CASSASGGSYNEQFF. Written as DNA, the CDR3 is TGTGCCAGCAGCGCTAGCGGGGGCTCCTACAATGAGCAGTTCTTC.

The gene calls are TRBV29-1 and TRBJ2-3; the match to TRBD2 covers 7 bases. The germline V gene encodes CDR1 SQVTM and CDR2 ANQGSEA. The CDR3 consists of 14 residues. The V segment lost 4 bases and the J segment 5 bases; nucleotides outside the gene matches: 9. In nucleotides, the CDR3 is TGCAGCGTTGCATTTGGCGGGAGAGGAGATACGCAGTATTTT. Encoded protein: CSVAFGGRGDTQYF.

The V and J genes are TRBV27 and TRBJ2-1; D may be TRBD2 (6 bases). Germline CDR1 is MNHEY and CDR2 is SMNVEV (reference sequence). The V and J ends lost 7 bases and 0 bases respectively, with 13 bases between them. This CDR3 spans 15 amino acids. The CDR3 nucleotides read TGTGCCAGCACCCTGACTAGAGACTCCTACAATGAGCAGTTCTTC. Protein product: CASTLTRDSYNEQFF.

The chain's CDR3 is CSKQGIETQYF. The CDR3 bases are TGCAGCAAACAGGGAATAGAGACCCAGTACTTC. The chain couples TRBV29-1 to TRBJ2-5; D is perhaps TRBD1 (6 bases). The germline V gene encodes CDR1 SQVTM and CDR2 ANQGSEA. The length of the CDR3 is 11 residues. V was cut by 8 bases and J by 4 bases, with 11 bases left in between. The full variable domain, rest sourced from reference TRBV29-1 and TRBJ2-5, is SAVISQKPSRDICQRGTSLTIQCQVDSQVTMMFWYRQQPGQSLTLIATANQGSEATYESGFVIDKFPISRPNLTFSTLTVSNMSPEDSSIYLCSKQGIETQYFGPGTRLLVL.

This clone was found a few times. J is TRBJ2-6 and V is TRBV6-5; D unresolved. The CDR3 sequence is 15 residues long. Between the trimmed V and J ends, which lost 6 bases and 2 bases, there was a span of 11 bases. Germline CDR1 reads MNHEY; CDR2 reads SVGAGI. CDR3 nucleotide sequence: TGTGCCAGCAGAAACTCAGGTCCTGGGGCCAACGTCCTGACTTTC. This encodes CASRNSGPGANVLTF.

The gene calls are TRBV25-1 and TRBJ2-4; perhaps D is TRBD1 or TRBD2 (6 bases each). The CDR3 is 14 residues long. Trimming took off 7 bases at V and 8 bases at J, with 18 bases between the two ends. Germline CDR1 MGHDK, CDR2 SYGVNS. The CDR3 DNA sequence: TGTGCCAGCACCTGGGACATTGGAGGGGACATTCAGTACTTC. This sequence encodes CASTWDIGGDIQYF.

This clone has a handful of counts. The chain carries TRBV29-1 and TRBJ2-7; 9 bases line up with TRBD1. Germline-derived CDR1 and CDR2 are SQVTM and ANQGSEA. Trimming removed 4 bases from V and 7 bases from J; junction bases left unmatched: 2. The CDR3 runs to 11 residues. As DNA, the CDR3 is TGCAGCGTTGGGACAGGGGAGGAGCAGTACTTC. It encodes CSVGTGEEQYF.

This clone appeared a single time. The rearrangement joins TRBV7-9 to TRBJ1-1, with 7 bases that match TRBD1. The CDR3 contains 12 residues. With V trimmed by 4 bases and J by 11 bases, 7 bases remained unmatched. Germline V gives CDR1 SEHNR, CDR2 FQNEAQ (reference sequence). The chain's CDR3 is CASSSGTVTAFF. The CDR3 DNA reads TGTGCCAGCAGCTCCGGGACAGTCACGGCTTTCTTT. Combining the CDR3 with reference TRBV7-9 and TRBJ1-1 gives the whole variable domain DTGVSQNPRHKITKRGQNVTFRCDPISEHNRLYWYRQTLGQGPEFLTYFQNEAQLEKSRLLSDRFSAERPKGSFSTLEIQRTEQGDSAMYLCASSSGTVTAFFGQGTRLTVV.